Below, one T cell receptor (beta chain) is given with its context. Its antigen is unknown. This record comes from a study of chemoradiotherapy in HPV16-positive cancers. Study-level points and caveats: HPV-responsive T-cell expansion during chemoradiotherapy was linked to improved recurrence-free survival in HPV16-positive patients.

Trimming stripped 1 base from V and 0 bases from J, with 10 bases between. Germline V gives CDR1 MRHNA, CDR2 SNTAGT. The CDR3 is made up of 15 amino acids. Using immunoSEQ multiplex PCR, the repertoire was profiled, and TCRdb retains in-frame clones only, with some absent. In the table there are under 35,000 clones, roughly 92% of which are singletons. Specimen: blood, collected from a patient who underwent chemoradiotherapy. This TCR derives from a human donor with HPV-associated anogenital cancer. The chain has TRBV6-4 and TRBJ2-7; D is ambiguous. CDR3 in DNA: TGTGCCAGCAGTGACTATTTCCCCACCTCCTACGAGCAGTACTTC. Translated, it gives CASSDYFPTSYEQYF.